The 29 T cell receptor beta chains listed next were all sequenced from one sample in a study of blood T cell repertoires in COVID-19. Clones were sequenced by immunoSEQ multiplex PCR, and TCRdb holds only the in-frame ones, with some missing. The sample has roughly 140,000 clones; roughly 82% are singletons. The sequenced sample was peripheral blood. The receptors were gathered from a man in his 60s with active or convalescent COVID-19.

This clone was found once. The chain employs TRBV7-2 and TRBJ1-2; no definite D call. CDR3 length equals 14 residues. Trimming took off 0 bases at V and 0 bases at J, with 5 bases between the two ends. Germline CDR1 SGHTA, CDR2 FQGNSA. This chain's CDR3 is CASSLAHTNYGYTF. The CDR3 DNA follows: TGTGCCAGCAGCTTAGCGCACACTAACTATGGCTACACCTTC.

The V and J genes are TRBV2 and TRBJ1-1; a weak D match, TRBD1 (5 bases). V shed 4 bases and J shed 1 base, with 13 bases lying between them. The CDR3 runs to 15 residues. In germline, CDR1 is SNHLY, CDR2 FYNNEI. The CDR3 spells CASSGTPNKNTEAFF. CDR3 nucleotides: TGTGCCAGCAGTGGGACACCCAACAAGAACACTGAAGCTTTCTTT.

The V call is TRBV11-3, the J call TRBJ2-7, with D maybe TRBD2 (6 bases). V dropped 5 bases and J dropped 7 bases, with 18 bases sitting between them. The CDR3 covers 14 residues. CDR1 and CDR2 (germline): SGHNT, YENEEA. The CDR3 coding sequence is TGTGCCAGCAGCCCATCTGGGACTCGGGGGGAGCAGTACTTC. Protein sequence: CASSPSGTRGEQYF. Full variable domain (missing parts from reference TRBV11-3 and TRBJ2-7): EAGVVQSPRYKIIEKKQPVAFWCNPISGHNTLYWYLQNLGQGPELLIRYENEEAVDDSQLPKDRFSAERLKGVDSTLKIQPAELGDSAVYLCASSPSGTRGEQYFGPGTRLTVT.

The gene calls are TRBV4-3 and TRBJ2-3, with D uncertain. Trimming removed 0 bases from V and 6 bases from J, with 7 bases in between. The CDR3 extends over 13 amino acids. Germline V CDR1 and CDR2: LGHNA, YSLEER. The CDR3 is CASSQELLDTQYF. The DNA for the CDR3 is TGCGCCAGCAGCCAAGAACTATTGGATACGCAGTATTTT.

This clone came up a few times. The V and J genes are TRBV30 and TRBJ2-1, with a tentative D call TRBD2 (6 bases). The length of the CDR3 is 15 residues. Per the germline V gene, CDR1 is GTSNPN and CDR2 is SVGIG (reference sequence). Trimming left V 4 bases short and J 0 bases short, with 13 bases between. The DNA of the CDR3 is TGTGCCTGGAACAAGGAGGGGAGCTCCTACAATGAGCAGTTCTTC. This sequence encodes CAWNKEGSSYNEQFF.

The sample holds one count of this clone. The J gene is TRBJ2-2, the V gene TRBV6-5, with D unresolved. Germline-derived CDR1 and CDR2 are MNHEY and SVGAGI. The V gene lost 4 bases and the J gene lost 2 bases, with 11 bases spanning the gap. The CDR3 length is 15 residues. CDR3 protein: CASSSPRVNTGELFF. The CDR3 coding sequence is TGTGCCAGCAGTTCCCCCCGAGTCAACACCGGGGAGCTGTTTTTT.

The chain couples TRBV9 to TRBJ2-1; 11 nucleotides agree with TRBD2. This CDR3 has 17 residues. V dropped 2 bases and J dropped 5; count of bases not matched to a gene: 9. The V gene's germline CDR1 is SGDLS and CDR2 YYNGEE. CDR3 protein: CASSVGIAGGFDNEQFF. The DNA for the CDR3 is TGTGCCAGCAGCGTCGGGATAGCGGGAGGGTTCGACAATGAGCAGTTCTTC.

This clone occurred once. The chain carries TRBV14 and TRBJ1-1; D gene ambiguous. The length of the CDR3 is 15 residues. The germline V and J ends were trimmed by 4 bases and 4 bases, with 16 bases remaining between them. The germline V gene encodes CDR1 SGHDN and CDR2 FVKESK. The CDR3 loop reads CASSRPTGVRTEAFF. The CDR3 DNA follows: TGTGCCAGCAGCCGCCCAACCGGGGTGCGCACTGAAGCTTTCTTT.

This clone has only one observation. This chain uses TRBV18 with TRBJ1-2; perhaps TRBD1 as D (6 bases). V lost 2 bases, J lost 10 bases, and 17 bases lay in between. Germline loops: CDR1 KGHSH, CDR2 LQKENI. The CDR3 is 14 amino acids. DNA for the CDR3: TGTGCCAGCTCACCAAAACGGTTCGGGGGGGCCTACACCTTC. This sequence encodes CASSPKRFGGAYTF.

This clone was counted once. The rearrangement joins TRBV6-1 to TRBJ1-1, with 8 bases matching TRBD1. With 4 bases clipped from V and 4 bases from J, the junction kept 11 bases outside the gene matches. CDR1 and CDR2 from the germline V gene are MNHNS and SASEGT. This CDR3 spans 16 amino acids. CDR3 protein: CASSAQGAGRATEAFF. The CDR3 nucleotides read TGTGCCAGCAGTGCTCAGGGGGCCGGTCGAGCCACTGAAGCTTTCTTT.

This chain uses TRBV7-8 with TRBJ1-5; a possible D gene is TRBD1 (5 bases). The germline V and J ends were trimmed by 0 bases and 5 bases, with 11 bases remaining between them. The germline V gene has CDR1 SGHVS and CDR2 FQNEAQ. This CDR3 has 15 residues. The CDR3 DNA follows: TGTGCCAGCAGCTTAGCGTTGCGGGGGGATCAGCCCCAGCATTTT. It specifies CASSLALRGDQPQHF.

The chain employs TRBV6-2 or TRBV6-3 and TRBJ2-2; the D gene is possibly TRBD2 (5 bases). This CDR3 has 15 amino acids. Germline V gives CDR1 MNHEY, CDR2 SVGEGT. V gave up 5 bases and J gave up 2 bases, with 12 bases separating them. CDR3 coding DNA: TGTGCCAGCAGTCCACCACGGGAAAACACCGGGGAGCTGTTTTTT. As protein: CASSPPRENTGELFF.

The rearrangement links TRBV19 to TRBJ1-5; 7 bases are shared with TRBD1. V shed 8 bases and J 7 bases; nucleotides not matched to a gene: 8. This CDR3 region has 13 residues. Germline V gene data show CDR1 as LNHDA and CDR2 as SQIVND (reference sequence). The CDR3 region is CASEQGSGQPQHF. The DNA of the CDR3 is TGTGCCAGTGAACAGGGGTCAGGGCAGCCCCAGCATTTT.

The chain links TRBV7-6 to TRBJ1-1; no reliable D call. The CDR3 extends over 14 amino acids. Germline values: CDR1 SGHVS, CDR2 FNYEAQ. V was pared by 1 base and J by 1 base, with 7 bases between. The CDR3 sequence: CASSLEAENTEAFF. The CDR3 nucleotides read TGTGCCAGCAGCTTAGAGGCGGAGAACACTGAAGCTTTCTTT. Using reference TRBV7-6 and TRBJ1-1 for the parts outside the CDR3, the full variable domain is GAGVSQSPRYKVTKRGQDVALRCDPISGHVSLYWYRQALGQGPEFLTYFNYEAQQDKSGLPNDRFSAERPEGSISTLTIQRTEQRDSAMYRCASSLEAENTEAFFGQGTRLTVV.

The CDR3 sequence is CASSQDNTRVNTEAFF. CDR3 in DNA: TGTGCCAGCAGCCAAGATAATACGAGAGTGAACACTGAAGCTTTCTTT. V usage is TRBV3-1 (or the pseudogene TRBV3-2) and J usage is TRBJ1-1; D is ambiguous. Trimming pared 0 bases from V and 0 bases from J, leaving 11 bases between. The CDR3 is 16 amino acids. Germline CDR1 is LGHDT and CDR2 is YNNKEL (reference sequence).

This clone was counted once. This chain uses TRBV19 with TRBJ1-4, with 7 nucleotides matching TRBD1. The germline gives CDR1 LNHDA, CDR2 SQIVND (reference sequence). J lost 8 bases, V lost 5 bases, and 11 bases had no gene match. The CDR3 runs 15 residues. The CDR3 region has the DNA TGTGCCAGTAGTCCTCCCCGACAGGGTGGGGAAAAACTGTTTTTT. Protein product: CASSPPRQGGEKLFF.

This clone was seen once. The J gene is TRBJ1-6, the V gene TRBV7-2, with no clear D. V lost 2 bases and J lost 11, with 16 bases in between. CDR1 is SGHTA, CDR2 FQGNSA, per germline. This CDR3 is built from 15 residues. In nucleotides, the CDR3 is TGTGCCAGCAGCTTACCTCGGACCTCCGGGGCACCCCTCCACTTT. Translated, it gives CASSLPRTSGAPLHF.

The V call is TRBV5-4, the J call TRBJ2-5; 8 bases match TRBD1. CDR1 and CDR2 from the germline V gene are SGHNT and YYREEE (reference sequence). The V gene end was trimmed by 4 bases and the J gene end by 0 bases; junction bases not matched to a gene: 8. This CDR3 spans 16 amino acids. The CDR3 bases are TGTGCCAGCAGCCAAGGACAGGGACCCTACCAAGAGACCCAGTACTTC. Protein: CASSQGQGPYQETQYF.

The chain has TRBV4-1 and TRBJ2-7, with 8 bases that match TRBD2. From germline, CDR1 is MGHRA and CDR2 YSYEKL. The junction had 10 bases not matched to a gene; V was cut back by 0 bases and J by 6 bases. CDR3 length: 16 residues. The CDR3 region is CASSQEERTSYVEQYF. In DNA, the CDR3 is TGCGCCAGCAGCCAAGAAGAGAGGACTAGCTATGTCGAGCAGTACTTC.

This sequence joins TRBV2 and TRBJ2-1; possibly TRBD2 for D (5 bases). V dropped 1 base and J dropped 3 bases, with 10 bases sitting between them. Germline loops: CDR1 SNHLY, CDR2 FYNNEI. The CDR3 spans 15 residues. CDR3 nucleotide sequence: TGTGCCAGCAGTGAAGGGCAGCGGAGCTACAATGAGCAGTTCTTC. Protein product: CASSEGQRSYNEQFF.

The rearrangement joins TRBV5-1 to TRBJ2-3; D ambiguous. The CDR3 length is 16 residues. Trimming took 0 bases from V and 0 from J, leaving 11 bases between them. Germline CDR1 reads SGHRS; CDR2 reads YFSETQ. The CDR3 coding sequence is TGCGCCAGCAGCTTGGGACTGACTGGGAGCACAGATACGCAGTATTTT. Translation gives CASSLGLTGSTDTQYF.

The rearrangement links TRBV4-3 to TRBJ2-5; no definite D call. CDR1 and CDR2 (germline): LGHNA, YSLEER. The CDR3 consists of 15 residues. Between the trimmed V and J ends, which lost 0 bases and 1 base, there was a span of 9 bases. The CDR3 reads CASSQDFAVQETQYF. CDR3 DNA sequence: TGCGCCAGCAGCCAAGATTTTGCGGTCCAAGAGACCCAGTACTTC.

This chain links TRBV7-8 with TRBJ2-7; 7 nucleotides line up with TRBD1. The CDR3 spans 14 residues. Per germline, CDR1 SGHVS and CDR2 FQNEAQ. V lost 4 bases to trimming and J lost 2 bases; unmatched junction nucleotides: 5. The CDR3 region is CASSSSGTAYEQYV. The CDR3 nucleotides read TGTGCCAGCAGCTCATCCGGGACAGCCTACGAGCAGTACGTC.

This chain's CDR3 is CASRKDRNIQYF. CDR3 nucleotides: TGCGCCAGCAGGAAGGACAGAAACATTCAGTACTTC. The chain is built from TRBV10-2 and TRBJ2-4; the D gene is possibly TRBD1 (6 bases). The V gene lost 6 bases and the J gene lost 6 bases, with 9 bases spanning the gap. Germline assignment: CDR1 WSHSY and CDR2 SAAADI. The CDR3 is made up of 12 amino acids.

The V call is TRBV6-2 or TRBV6-3, the J call TRBJ2-5; TRBD1 agrees at 8 bases. The CDR3 extends over 14 amino acids. CDR1 and CDR2 (germline): MNHEY, SVGEGT. Trimming took 6 bases from V and 1 from J; bases not matched to a gene: 4. Here the CDR3 DNA reads TGTGCCAGCAGCTCACAGGGGGGCCAAGAGACCCAGTACTTC. This codes for CASSSQGGQETQYF.

The chain has TRBV30 and TRBJ1-2; possibly TRBD1 for D (6 bases). Germline CDR1 reads GTSNPN; CDR2 reads SVGIG (reference sequence). CDR3 length: 14 amino acids. V was shortened by 3 bases and J by 7 bases, with 18 bases between the two germline ends. CDR3 DNA: TGTGCCTGGAGGGTCAGACAGGCCGGGGCTGGCTACACCTTC. Its translation: CAWRVRQAGAGYTF.

The chain employs TRBV7-9 and TRBJ2-6; 12 bases agree with TRBD2. This CDR3 has 17 residues. Germline V lookup: CDR1 SEHNR, CDR2 FQNEAQ (reference sequence). J was trimmed by 0 bases and V by 8 bases; bases with no gene match: 5. CDR3 coding DNA: TGTGCCAGCCAGACTAGCGGGGGCCTCTCTGGGGCCAACGTCCTGACTTTC. This sequence encodes CASQTSGGLSGANVLTF.

The chain links TRBV6-6 to TRBJ2-1; unclear D gene. V was trimmed by 6 bases and J by 3 bases, leaving 12 bases between them. This CDR3 spans 14 amino acids. Germline V CDR1 and CDR2: MNHNY, SVGAGI (reference sequence). CDR3 protein: CASSRTTGYNEQFF. The CDR3 DNA is TGTGCCAGCAGCCGAACGACTGGCTACAATGAGCAGTTCTTC.

The chain employs TRBV4-1 and TRBJ2-3, with 10 nucleotides matching TRBD2. There are 18 residues in the CDR3. Germline values: CDR1 MGHRA, CDR2 YSYEKL. V dropped 4 bases and J dropped 5; count of bases not matched to a gene: 15. The CDR3 sequence is CASSPEGVLAGDGDTQYF. Written as DNA, the CDR3 is TGCGCCAGCAGCCCAGAGGGGGTGCTAGCGGGAGATGGAGATACGCAGTATTTT.